The next 6 T cell receptor beta chains were all read from a single sample in a study of patients and donors after allogeneic stem cell transplantation. Each CDR3 protein is one row after TCRdb ran MiXCR on the RT-PCR reads. The table has 90,000 to 120,000 distinct CDR3 sequences, roughly 37% seen once. The sequenced sample consisted of blood, either unsorted or a sorted T cell fraction (not recorded which). These receptors were obtained from a human donor who was either an allogeneic HSCT recipient or a stem cell or donor lymphocyte infusion donor (not recorded which). It is not recorded whose cells these are; they may come from a transplant donor.

The V gene is TRBV6-5, the J gene TRBJ1-1; unclear D gene. Germline loops: CDR1 MNHEY, CDR2 SVGAGI. The ends were cut back, 7 bases at V and 4 bases at J, with 7 bases in the middle. CDR3 length: 11 amino acids. CDR3 coding DNA: TGTGCCAGCACGAGGAGCACTGAAGCTTTCTTT. Protein: CASTRSTEAFF.

The chain carries TRBV24-1 and TRBJ1-5; 7 positions match TRBD1. Germline V gene sequence: CDR1 KGHDR, CDR2 SFDVKD. After removal of 3 bases from V and 5 bases from J, the junction contained 3 bases not matched to a gene. The CDR3 has 14 amino acids. The CDR3 loop reads CATSDRDRDQPQHF. CDR3 nucleotides: TGTGCCACCAGTGATCGGGACAGAGATCAGCCCCAGCATTTT.

This clonotype appeared a few times. The chain is built from TRBV5-1 and TRBJ1-2, with TRBD1 matching 8 bases. From germline, CDR1 is SGHRS and CDR2 YFSETQ. This CDR3 contains 12 residues. J gave up 8 bases and V 3 bases, and 3 bases lay outside the gene matches. CDR3 nucleotides: TGCGCCAGCAGCTGGGACAGGAAAGGCTACACCTTC. As protein: CASSWDRKGYTF.

This clonotype was observed a handful of times. J is TRBJ2-1 and V is TRBV7-3; D is unresolved. This CDR3 region has 13 residues. The germline V gene encodes CDR1 SGHTA and CDR2 FQGTGA. V gave up 5 bases and J gave up 4 bases, with 9 bases separating them. The CDR3 DNA sequence: TGTGCCAGCAGCGCCCAGGAATACAATGAGCAGTTCTTC. Encoded protein: CASSAQEYNEQFF.

The rearrangement uses TRBV12-3 or TRBV12-4 and TRBJ2-7; D is unresolved. The CDR3 length is 13 residues. With 3 bases removed from V and 3 bases from J, the gap between germline ends came to 9 bases. This CDR3 reads CASSFGPVYEQYF. CDR3 sequence (DNA): TGTGCCAGCAGTTTCGGACCAGTCTACGAGCAGTACTTC.

The rearrangement links TRBV10-3 to TRBJ2-2; D uncertain. In germline, CDR1 is ENHRY, CDR2 SYGVKD. V lost 6 bases and J lost 4, with 18 bases in between. CDR3 length equals 16 residues. CDR3: CAISIYNDRSTGELFF. The CDR3 DNA reads as TGTGCCATCAGCATATACAATGACCGTTCCACCGGGGAGCTGTTTTTT.